This is a list of T cell receptor beta chains from one sample in a study of blood T cell repertoires in COVID-19. Sequencing was performed with immunoSEQ multiplex PCR; in TCRdb, only in-frame clones are kept and a portion is missing. The sample has approximately 330,000 clones; roughly 89% are singletons. What was sequenced was peripheral blood. The receptor set was obtained from a young man with COVID-19, enrolled during active disease. The CDR3 runs from the conserved cysteine through the conserved F or W. A D gene is named only where the DNA matches it firmly. Clone size is given for some rows only: seen once, a few or many times, or a class if the clone is expanded.

CDR3 DNA | CDR3 protein | J gene | D gene | clone size | V gene | CDR3 length
TGCGCCAGCAGCCTACGGTGGGACAAGAACACTGAAGCTTTCTTT | CASSLRWDKNTEAFF | TRBJ1-1 | NA | NA | TRBV5-1 | 15
TGTGCCAGCAGTTATGTTGGGTTCCCGGGGTCCTCACCCCTCCACTTT | CASSYVGFPGSSPLHF | TRBJ1-6 | NA | NA | TRBV6-5 | 16
TGTGCCAGTAGTGTCCCTCCGGGACACCGTGGGAGGGAAAGCTCCTATAATTCACCCCTCCACTTT | CASSVPPGHRGRESSYNSPLHF | TRBJ1-6 | NA | NA | TRBV19 | 22
TGCGCCAGCAGCCAAGGCCTCTCAGGAAACTCCTACAATGAGCAGTTCTTC | CASSQGLSGNSYNEQFF | TRBJ2-1 | NA | NA | TRBV4-3 | 17
TGTGCCAGCGGGACAGACTTCAATCAGCCCCAGCATTTT | CASGTDFNQPQHF | TRBJ1-5 | TRBD1 | NA | TRBV2 | 13
TGTGCCAGCAGCCAAGTCCAGGGGGCTGCCTATGGCTACACCTTC | CASSQVQGAAYGYTF | TRBJ1-2 | TRBD1 | NA | TRBV4-2 | 15
TGTGCCAGCAGCTTAAGCTTCCGGACACTCTATAATGAAAAACTGTTTTTT | CASSLSFRTLYNEKLFF | TRBJ1-4 | NA | NA | TRBV7-7 | 17
TGTGCCAGCGGGACAGGGCGGAACACTGAAGCTTTCTTT | CASGTGRNTEAFF | TRBJ1-1 | TRBD1 | NA | TRBV7-3 | 13
TGTGCCAGTAGTATGCGGGGGCCTGGCAATCAGCCCCAGCATTTT | CASSMRGPGNQPQHF | TRBJ1-5 | NA | few | TRBV19 | 15
TGCGCCAGCAGCCGGGGATATAGGGAGGGTTTAAACACTGAAGCTTTCTTT | CASSRGYREGLNTEAFF | TRBJ1-1 | NA | NA | TRBV4-1 | 17
TGTGCCAGCAGCACTCTGAGGGCAGATACGCAGTATTTT | CASSTLRADTQYF | TRBJ2-3 | NA | NA | TRBV7-2 | 13
TGCAGCGGAGGCAAAACACAAGAGACCCAGTACTTC | CSGGKTQETQYF | TRBJ2-5 | NA | NA | TRBV29-1 | 12
TGTGCCAGCAGCTTAGGCACAGGGACCTACGAGCAGTACTTC | CASSLGTGTYEQYF | TRBJ2-7 | NA | NA | TRBV7-2 | 14
TGTGCCAGCAGTGAACTAGCGGGAGCAGCAGATACGCAGTATTTT | CASSELAGAADTQYF | TRBJ2-3 | TRBD2 | NA | TRBV6-4 | 15
TGCGCCAGCAGCTTGGACGGGGACTATCAGCCCCAGCATTTT | CASSLDGDYQPQHF | TRBJ1-5 | NA | few | TRBV5-1 | 14
TGTGCCAGCAGCATAGGACAGGGTGAAGCTTTCTTT | CASSIGQGEAFF | TRBJ1-1 | TRBD1 | once | TRBV13 | 12
TGTGCCAGCAGCTCCCCCGACCCGGGACAGGGATGGGAGACCCAGTACTTC | CASSSPDPGQGWETQYF | TRBJ2-5 | TRBD1 | NA | TRBV7-9 | 17
TGTGCCAGCAGCCCGGACAGGGGAGGTCAGCCCCAGCATTTT | CASSPDRGGQPQHF | TRBJ1-5 | TRBD1 | few | TRBV7-9 | 14
TGCGCCAGCAGCCCAATCCACGGGGGGGGCTCCTACGAGCAGTACTTC | CASSPIHGGGSYEQYF | TRBJ2-7 | TRBD2 | NA | TRBV5-1 | 16
TGTGCTAGTGCCCGGGACAGTCCCGCGTACGAGCAGTACTTC | CASARDSPAYEQYF | TRBJ2-7 | TRBD1 | NA | TRBV12-5 | 14
TGTGCCACCAGCAGCGACAGGAGCTCTGGAAACACCATATATTTT | CATSSDRSSGNTIYF | TRBJ1-3 | NA | NA | TRBV15 | 15
TGTGCCAGCAGCCAACAGGGACCGGATCAGCCCCAGCATTTT | CASSQQGPDQPQHF | TRBJ1-5 | NA | NA | TRBV2 | 14
TGTGCCACCAGCAGAGTCCGCCAGGGAAACAATGAGCAGTTCTTC | CATSRVRQGNNEQFF | TRBJ2-1 | NA | NA | TRBV15 | 15
TGTGCCAGCAGTTACGCCGGGACAGGGGGCAACTATGGCTACACCTTC | CASSYAGTGGNYGYTF | TRBJ1-2 | TRBD1 | NA | TRBV6-5 | 16
TGTGCCAGCAGTGCGAATTTGGGGCTGGGCCGGAACATTCAGTACTTC | CASSANLGLGRNIQYF | TRBJ2-4 | NA | once | TRBV6-2/TRBV6-3 | 16
TGTGCCAGTGCACTAGCCAAAAACATTCAGTACTTC | CASALAKNIQYF | TRBJ2-4 | NA | once | TRBV19 | 12
TGTGCCAGCAGCCCGAGAGCGGGAATGTTCGAGCAGTACTTC | CASSPRAGMFEQYF | TRBJ2-7 | TRBD2 | NA | TRBV11-2 | 14
TGTGCCAGCAGTTACGGGGGGTCGGATCAGCCCCAGCATTTT | CASSYGGSDQPQHF | TRBJ1-5 | NA | once | TRBV6-5 | 14
TGTGCCAGCAGTGACAGCGGGAGGCTTTCCTACGAGCAGTACTTC | CASSDSGRLSYEQYF | TRBJ2-7 | TRBD2 | NA | TRBV5-4 | 15
TGCAGCGGGGGACAGGGGGTCGGGCCCCAGCATTTT | CSGGQGVGPQHF | TRBJ1-5 | TRBD1 | NA | TRBV29-1 | 12
TGCGCCAGCAGCCAAACAGCGAACACTGAAGCTTTCTTT | CASSQTANTEAFF | TRBJ1-1 | NA | NA | TRBV4-1 | 13
TGTGCCAGCAGCGCCGCAACGGGAGCGGGCACCGGGGAGCTGTTTTTT | CASSAATGAGTGELFF | TRBJ2-2 | NA | NA | TRBV9 | 16
TGCGCCAGCAGCAGACAGGGGGGAACAGATACGCAGTATTTT | CASSRQGGTDTQYF | TRBJ2-3 | TRBD1 | NA | TRBV5-1 | 14
TGTGCCAGTAGTATTCTTGGGGGCATCAACGAGCAGTACTTC | CASSILGGINEQYF | TRBJ2-7 | NA | NA | TRBV19 | 14
TGTGCCAGCAGTTCTCAACAGTTAGCCAAAAACATTCAGTACTTC | CASSSQQLAKNIQYF | TRBJ2-4 | NA | NA | TRBV27 | 15
TGTGCCAGTACCATGAACCGTTGGGCCCTCTCTGGGGCCAACGTCCTGACTTTC | CASTMNRWALSGANVLTF | TRBJ2-6 | NA | NA | TRBV19 | 18
TGTGCCAGCAGTGTTATCGGGACAGGGTCGCCGTCTGGGGCCAACGTCCTGACTTTC | CASSVIGTGSPSGANVLTF | TRBJ2-6 | TRBD1 | NA | TRBV28 | 19
TGTGCCACCAGTGATTTACTAGCGGGACCTATCGGCACCGGGGAGCTGTTTTTT | CATSDLLAGPIGTGELFF | TRBJ2-2 | TRBD2 | NA | TRBV24-1 | 18
TGCGCCAGCAGGGAGGCGTATAATTCACCCCTCCACTTT | CASREAYNSPLHF | TRBJ1-6 | NA | NA | TRBV5-1 | 13
TGCGCCAGCAGCTTACCGGGACTAGCGGAGATGTATGAGACCCAGTACTTC | CASSLPGLAEMYETQYF | TRBJ2-5 | TRBD2 | NA | TRBV5-1 | 17
TGTGCCAGCAGCCGTACTAGCGGGAGGATTGCAGATACGCAGTATTTT | CASSRTSGRIADTQYF | TRBJ2-3 | TRBD2 | once | TRBV5-4 | 16
TGTGCCAGCAGCCAAGATTCGGGGGGCTGGGGGGACACTGAAGCTTTCTTT | CASSQDSGGWGDTEAFF | TRBJ1-1 | NA | NA | TRBV4-2 | 17
TGCGCCAGCAGCCAAGAGCCAGGGATAAGCGAGCAGTACTTC | CASSQEPGISEQYF | TRBJ2-7 | NA | NA | TRBV4-1 | 14
TGTGCCAGCAGCGTGCACCAGGGAGGGAACACTGAAGCTTTCTTT | CASSVHQGGNTEAFF | TRBJ1-1 | NA | NA | TRBV9 | 15
TGTGCCAGCTCGTCTCTCGGTAACGAGCAGTACTTC | CASSSLGNEQYF | TRBJ2-7 | NA | NA | TRBV18 | 12
TGTGCCACCAGTGATTTGCCCGGGACAGATCCTTACGCGTCTTACAATGAGCAGTTCTTC | CATSDLPGTDPYASYNEQFF | TRBJ2-1 | TRBD1 | NA | TRBV24-1 | 20
TGTGCCACCCAAGGACTAGCGGGAGTCAATGAGCAGTTCTTC | CATQGLAGVNEQFF | TRBJ2-1 | TRBD2 | NA | TRBV7-9 | 14
TGTGCCAGCAGTTTAGAACGGGACAGGGGCCCGTGGACTGAAGCTTTCTTT | CASSLERDRGPWTEAFF | TRBJ1-1 | TRBD1 | NA | TRBV28 | 17